Below are 25 T cell receptor beta chains sequenced from a single sample in a study of blood T cell repertoires in COVID-19. Using immunoSEQ multiplex PCR, the repertoire was profiled, and TCRdb retains in-frame clones only, with some absent. The sample has about 270,000 clones; roughly 93% are singletons. Sample: PBMCs or T cells enriched from blood (not recorded which). The receptors here all came from a woman in her forties with acute COVID-19.

The chain is built from TRBV27 and TRBJ2-1; 12 bases match TRBD2. Germline assignment: CDR1 MNHEY and CDR2 SMNVEV (reference sequence). V dropped 4 bases and J dropped 8; count of bases not matched to a gene: 18. This CDR3 contains 19 residues. The CDR3 DNA is TGTGCCAGCAGTTCCTGGACTAGCGGGGCCGCAGGTCTAAAGGATGAGCAGTTCTTC. Translation gives CASSSWTSGAAGLKDEQFF.

This clone was counted a single time. The chain uses TRBV9 and TRBJ2-3, with a weak D call TRBD2 (5 bases). The germline V gene has CDR1 SGDLS and CDR2 YYNGEE. The CDR3 is made up of 16 amino acids. V lost 3 bases, J lost 0 bases, and 14 bases lay in between. The CDR3: CASSGEGGYSTDTQYF. The CDR3 DNA follows: TGTGCCAGCAGCGGAGAAGGAGGCTATAGCACAGATACGCAGTATTTT.

The chain carries TRBV9 and TRBJ1-4, with D tentatively TRBD1 (5 bases). Trimming removed 4 bases at V and 8 bases at J, with 15 bases between. Germline V gives CDR1 SGDLS, CDR2 YYNGEE. This CDR3 contains 14 residues. Here the CDR3 reads CASSRGGIAEKLFF. The CDR3 region has the DNA TGTGCCAGCAGCCGGGGGGGTATTGCGGAAAAACTGTTTTTT.

This rearrangement joins TRBV5-6 to TRBJ1-1; TRBD1 agrees at 10 bases. CDR1 is SGHDT, CDR2 YYEEEE, per germline. CDR3 length: 17 amino acids. V lost 4 bases and J lost 1; bases outside the gene matches: 10. The CDR3 reads CASSTDRGSLWNTEAFF. CDR3 in DNA: TGTGCCAGCAGCACGGACAGGGGGTCTCTATGGAACACTGAAGCTTTCTTT.

V usage is TRBV3-1 (or the pseudogene TRBV3-2) and J usage is TRBJ1-5; possibly TRBD1 for D (5 bases). Trimming removed 1 base from V and 5 bases from J, with 12 bases in between. CDR1 and CDR2 from the germline V gene are LGHDT and YNNKEL (reference sequence). There are 15 residues in the CDR3. Here the CDR3 reads CASSQGLIGDQPQHF. CDR3 bases: TGTGCCAGCAGCCAAGGCTTGATAGGGGATCAGCCCCAGCATTTT.

This clone has just a few counts. The CDR3 DNA follows: TGTGCCAGCAGTGAAACAGGGGGAGGCTCCTACGAGCAGTACTTC. This encodes CASSETGGGSYEQYF. The V call is TRBV6-1, the J call TRBJ2-7; 8 bases are shared with TRBD1. This CDR3 is 15 amino acids long. Trimming cost V 2 bases and J 0 bases; bases outside gene matches: 3. In germline, CDR1 is MNHNS, CDR2 SASEGT.

The chain combines TRBV3-1 (or the pseudogene TRBV3-2) with TRBJ2-1; tentatively, D is TRBD1 (6 bases). In germline, CDR1 is LGHDT, CDR2 YNNKEL (reference sequence). The CDR3 length is 15 residues. V lost 0 bases to trimming and J lost 7 bases, with 13 bases between them. DNA of the CDR3: TGTGCCAGCAGCCAAGAAAACAGGGTGGAAAATGAGCAGTTCTTC. Translated: CASSQENRVENEQFF.

The chain employs TRBV5-1 and TRBJ2-2; TRBD2 aligns across 7 bases. CDR1 is SGHRS, CDR2 YFSETQ, per germline. This CDR3 is built from 16 residues. The ends lost 0 bases at V and 3 bases at J; junction bases unmatched: 5. The CDR3 nucleotides read TGCGCCAGCAGCTTGGGGACTAGAGAGTACACCGGGGAGCTGTTTTTT. Its translation: CASSLGTREYTGELFF. The full variable domain, completed using reference TRBV5-1 and TRBJ2-2, is KAGVTQTPRYLIKTRGQQVTLSCSPISGHRSVSWYQQTPGQGLQFLFEYFSETQRNKGNFPGRFSGRQFSNSRSEMNVSTLELGDSALYLCASSLGTREYTGELFFGEGSRLTVL.

This sequence joins TRBV12-5 and TRBJ1-5; D is perhaps TRBD1 (6 bases). CDR3 length: 16 residues. Germline assignment: CDR1 LGHNT and CDR2 FRNRAP. V shed 1 base and J shed 5 bases, with 15 bases lying between them. For the CDR3, the DNA is TGTGCTAGTGGTTTGGAGATTATACAGGGCGATCAGCCCCAGCATTTT. This gives the protein CASGLEIIQGDQPQHF. Looking up the rest from reference TRBV12-5 and TRBJ1-5 gives the full variable domain: DARVTQTPRHKVTEMGQEVTMRCQPILGHNTVFWYRQTMMQGLELLAYFRNRAPLDDSGMPKDRFSAEMPDATLATLKIQPSEPRDSAVYFCASGLEIIQGDQPQHFGDGTRLSIL.

The chain is built from TRBV10-2 and TRBJ1-2, with D possibly matching TRBD1 (5 bases). Looked up from germline, CDR1 is WSHSY and CDR2 is SAAADI. This CDR3 comprises 12 residues. Trimming removed 11 bases from V and 5 bases from J, with 15 bases in between. CDR3 coding DNA: TGCGCCGCGGCGGGGGAACCTTATGGCTACACCTTC. Translated: CAAAGEPYGYTF.

The chain joins TRBV4-1 to TRBJ1-1; 10 nucleotides agree with TRBD1. The germline gives CDR1 MGHRA, CDR2 YSYEKL. V trimming: 7 bases; J trimming: 10 bases; junction bases outside the gene matches: 15. The CDR3 is 15 residues long. CDR3 in DNA: TGCGCCAGCAACGAACCGGGACAGGGGTACGAGGGAGCTTTCTTT. This sequence encodes CASNEPGQGYEGAFF.

V usage is TRBV28 and J usage is TRBJ2-7; TRBD1 is a possible D gene (6 bases). The CDR3 is made up of 16 amino acids. CDR1 is MDHEN and CDR2 is SYDVKM in the germline V gene. Trimming removed 3 bases at V and 0 bases at J, with 15 bases between. This CDR3 is CASSFSSGASSYEQYF. In nucleotides, the CDR3 is TGTGCCAGCAGTTTCTCTTCAGGGGCTAGCTCCTACGAGCAGTACTTC.

This clone was seen only once. This rearrangement joins TRBV19 to TRBJ1-1, with 7 nucleotides matching TRBD1. This CDR3 spans 14 amino acids. J gave up 4 bases and V 3 bases, and 5 bases lay outside the gene matches. CDR1 and CDR2 from the germline V gene are LNHDA and SQIVND (reference sequence). The CDR3 sequence is CASSIRQGRTEAFF. For the CDR3, the DNA is TGTGCCAGTAGTATCAGACAGGGTCGCACTGAAGCTTTCTTT.

V and J are TRBV14 and TRBJ1-2; 7 positions agree with TRBD1. V shed 4 bases and J 3 bases; nucleotides not matched to a gene: 8. The length of the CDR3 is 15 residues. The germline V gene has CDR1 SGHDN and CDR2 FVKESK. The CDR3 DNA is TGTGCCAGCAGCCTGCGAGGGGACAGCCACTATGGCTACACCTTC. Translating gives CASSLRGDSHYGYTF.

V usage is TRBV19 and J usage is TRBJ2-5, with D possibly being TRBD2 (6 bases). V was shortened by 3 bases and J by 5 bases, with 10 bases between the two germline ends. The CDR3 totals 13 residues. Germline loops: CDR1 LNHDA, CDR2 SQIVND (reference sequence). The chain's CDR3 is CASSISGVETQYF. CDR3 DNA: TGTGCCAGTAGTATTTCGGGGGTGGAGACCCAGTACTTC.

The chain has TRBV2 and TRBJ2-7; 10 nucleotides align to TRBD1. The germline gives CDR1 SNHLY, CDR2 FYNNEI. The CDR3 spans 14 residues. The ends lost 5 bases at V and 3 bases at J; junction bases unmatched: 4. CDR3 bases: TGTGCCAGCAGTCGGGACAGGGGTAACTACGAGCAGTACTTC. Protein sequence: CASSRDRGNYEQYF.

The CDR3 bases are TGTGCCACCAGTGATTTGCGGGGGTCAGATACGCAGTATTTT. Protein sequence: CATSDLRGSDTQYF. This chain joins TRBV24-1 and TRBJ2-3; possibly TRBD2 for D (6 bases). The CDR3 runs 14 residues. Germline V gene sequence: CDR1 KGHDR, CDR2 SFDVKD. V lost 0 bases and J 4 bases, leaving 7 bases between the germline ends.

The V call is TRBV2, the J call TRBJ1-4; D unresolved. This CDR3 has 14 residues. Germline V gives CDR1 SNHLY, CDR2 FYNNEI. Trimming left V 6 bases short and J 7 bases short, with 15 bases between. CDR3 region: CASRLRQQGEKLFF. CDR3 nucleotides: TGTGCCAGCAGATTGAGGCAGCAAGGTGAAAAACTGTTTTTT.

This chain joins TRBV24-1 and TRBJ1-2; D may be TRBD1 (5 bases). Germline lookup yields CDR1 KGHDR and CDR2 SFDVKD. V lost 4 bases to trimming and J lost 4 bases, with 12 bases between them. CDR3 size: 14 residues. This chain's CDR3 is CATSEAGQGYGYTF. CDR3 bases: TGTGCCACCAGTGAGGCGGGGCAGGGCTATGGCTACACCTTC.

The chain uses TRBV6-5 and TRBJ1-6; no firm D call. Germline V gives CDR1 MNHEY, CDR2 SVGAGI. The CDR3 spans 12 residues. Trimming stripped 8 bases from V and 7 bases from J, with 9 bases between. The CDR3 spells CASLLANSPLHF. CDR3 nucleotide sequence: TGTGCCAGCTTACTCGCCAATTCACCCCTCCACTTT.

The chain employs TRBV7-2 and TRBJ2-1; tentatively, D is TRBD2 (5 bases). Trimming shortened V by 1 base and J by 9 bases, and 13 bases separated the two germline ends. This CDR3 has 14 residues. Germline assignment: CDR1 SGHTA and CDR2 FQGNSA. CDR3 DNA: TGTGCCAGCAGCTTAGACCGTTATAGCGTTGAGCAGTTCTTC. It specifies CASSLDRYSVEQFF.

The chain combines TRBV11-2 with TRBJ1-2; no clear D. Germline assignment: CDR1 SGHAT and CDR2 FQNNGV. V lost 0 bases to trimming and J lost 1 base, with 9 bases between them. The CDR3 has 15 amino acids. CDR3 bases: TGTGCCAGCAGCTTAGAGCAACAGTTTAACTATGGCTACACCTTC. Its translation is CASSLEQQFNYGYTF. Supplemented by reference TRBV11-2 and TRBJ1-2, the full variable domain reads EAGVAQSPRYKIIEKRQSVAFWCNPISGHATLYWYQQILGQGPKLLIQFQNNGVVDDSQLPKDRFSAERLKGVDSTLKIQPAKLEDSAVYLCASSLEQQFNYGYTFGSGTRLTVV.

The V call is TRBV5-3, the J call TRBJ2-5; the match to TRBD2 covers 9 bases. TRBV5-3 is noted as an ORF with a role that remains uncertain. This CDR3 is built from 16 residues. V shed 4 bases, J shed 0 bases, and the junction held 7 bases outside the gene matches. The CDR3 DNA sequence: TGTGCCAGAAGCGGGCGGGGGGGCCCGGACCAAGAGACCCAGTACTTC. Protein sequence: CARSGRGGPDQETQYF.

The chain recombines TRBV7-2 with TRBJ2-5, with 8 bases aligning to TRBD2. Germline V gene lookup returns CDR1 SGHTA and CDR2 FQGNSA. The J segment lost 5 bases and the V segment lost 4 bases, leaving 0 bases of the junction unmatched. The CDR3 has 12 residues. CDR3: CASSSSGETQYF. The CDR3 coding sequence is TGTGCCAGCAGCTCTAGCGGGGAGACCCAGTACTTC.

For this clone: Within the sample, other DNA sequences also encode this same CDR3. The rearrangement uses TRBV30 and TRBJ1-5; D is possibly TRBD1 (5 bases). Deletions cut 1 base from V and 4 bases from J, with 8 bases between. CDR3 length: 13 residues. Germline lookup yields CDR1 GTSNPN and CDR2 SVGIG (reference sequence). CDR3 loop: CAWSGGSNQPQHF. CDR3 nucleotide sequence: TGTGCCTGGAGTGGGGGCTCAAATCAGCCCCAGCATTTT.